The entry below describes one T cell receptor beta chain. A read error may account for a junction end that differs from germline. This record comes from a study of CD8+CD57+ T cells in acquired aplastic anemia. In patients chosen for sequencing, flow cytometry had shown CD8+CD57+ cell expansion. There were no patients without severe acquired aplastic anemia. Genomic DNA was employed as the template in profiling TCR beta VDJ and CDR3. A single record per CDR3 protein comes from TCRdb applying MiXCR to the reads. The sample lists over 250,000 distinct CDR3 sequences; 50% to 65% were seen once. The length of the CDR3 is 15 residues. Germline CDR1 and CDR2: ENHRY and SYGVKD.

The J gene is TRBJ1-6, the V gene TRBV10-3; no clear D gene. The TCR was taken from a human donor with aplastic anemia. The sequenced sample consisted of sorted CD4+, CD8+, or CD8+CD57+ T cells (not recorded which) from PBMCs. Here the CDR3 reads CASSYGVKDNSPLHF. The CDR3 DNA sequence: TGTGCCAGCAGTTATGGGGTAAAAGATAATTCACCCCTCCACTTT.